This section outlines one TCR beta chain sequence together with its context. Antigen: not known. Germline V gives CDR1 LNHNV, CDR2 YYDKDF (reference sequence). The CDR3 consists of 13 residues. V lost 0 bases and J 6 bases, leaving 6 bases between the germline ends. The donors (healthy individuals) were bone marrow donors. The sample belongs to a study of cytomegalovirus exposure and HLA in healthy donors. A multiplex PCR was run with 60 Vbeta primers and 13 Jbeta primers. Assay: immunoSEQ multiplex PCR; the TCRdb copy retains only in-frame clones and omits some. The sample records 140,000 to 150,000 clones, roughly three quarters being singletons. Study results and caveats: Accurate prediction of HLA-A and HLA-B alleles (for most subjects) was reportedly achieved from TCR beta sequences. The study recorded 150 to 200 TCR beta chains that were cytomegalovirus-associated. Rates of TCR association differed by HLA locus in a later analysis, with DRB1 highest and HLA-C lowest.

The chain employs TRBV15 and TRBJ2-1; D remains unclear. The TCR comes from a female donor in good health and CMV-seronegative. The source material was PBMCs. The CDR3 DNA reads TGTGCCACCAGCAGAGAACACCTCAATGAGCAGTTCTTC. Translation gives CATSREHLNEQFF.